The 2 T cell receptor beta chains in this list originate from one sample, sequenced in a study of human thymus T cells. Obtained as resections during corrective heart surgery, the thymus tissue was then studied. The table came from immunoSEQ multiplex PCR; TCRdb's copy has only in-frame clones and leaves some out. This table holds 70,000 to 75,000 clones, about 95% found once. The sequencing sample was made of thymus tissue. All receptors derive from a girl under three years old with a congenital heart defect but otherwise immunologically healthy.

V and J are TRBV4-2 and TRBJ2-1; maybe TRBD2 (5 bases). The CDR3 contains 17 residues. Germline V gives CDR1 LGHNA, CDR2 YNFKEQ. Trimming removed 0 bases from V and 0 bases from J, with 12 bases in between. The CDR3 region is CASSQENSVNSYNEQFF. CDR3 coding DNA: TGTGCCAGCAGCCAAGAGAATAGCGTTAACTCCTACAATGAGCAGTTCTTC.

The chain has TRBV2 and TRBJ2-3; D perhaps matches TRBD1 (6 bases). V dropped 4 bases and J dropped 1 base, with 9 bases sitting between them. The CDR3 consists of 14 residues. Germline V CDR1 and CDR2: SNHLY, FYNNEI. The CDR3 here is CASSVRQGTDTQYF. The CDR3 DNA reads TGTGCCAGCAGTGTTAGACAGGGCACAGATACGCAGTATTTT.